Following are 20 T cell receptor beta chains from one sample sequenced in a study of blood T cell repertoires in COVID-19. Sequenced by immunoSEQ multiplex PCR; TCRdb stores in-frame clones only, minus some. The table shows just under 250,000 clones, with around 89% occurring only once. Sequenced input: PBMCs or T cells enriched from blood (not recorded which). The source is a woman aged 25 to 39 who had recovered from COVID-19.

The V and J genes are TRBV2 and TRBJ2-3; 11 bases line up with TRBD2. V shed 0 bases and J 5 bases; nucleotides not matched to a gene: 4. From germline, CDR1 is SNHLY and CDR2 FYNNEI. The CDR3 runs to 16 residues. CDR3 protein: CASSEASGLAGDTQYF. CDR3 bases: TGTGCCAGCAGTGAAGCCTCCGGACTAGCGGGAGATACGCAGTATTTT.

The chain uses TRBV28 and TRBJ1-2; 10 positions match TRBD1. The CDR3 runs to 15 residues. Germline values: CDR1 MDHEN, CDR2 SYDVKM. J lost 6 bases, V lost 6 bases, and 10 bases had no gene match. The CDR3 bases are TGTGCCAGCAGCCCCGGGACAGGGGAGGTGGATGGCTACACCTTC. Its translation: CASSPGTGEVDGYTF.

The rearrangement joins TRBV27 to TRBJ1-2, with 9 bases lining up with TRBD1. V trimming: 5 bases; J trimming: 8 bases; junction bases outside the gene matches: 9. The germline V gene encodes CDR1 MNHEY and CDR2 SMNVEV (reference sequence). The CDR3 consists of 14 residues. CDR3 DNA sequence: TGTGCCAGCAGTATAAGGACAGGGGATAAAGGCTACACCTTC. This translates into CASSIRTGDKGYTF.

The chain recombines TRBV27 with TRBJ1-6, with 8 bases lining up with TRBD1. The germline gives CDR1 MNHEY, CDR2 SMNVEV (reference sequence). The CDR3 is 15 residues long. V gave up 0 bases and J gave up 9 bases; unmatched junction bases: 4. CDR3 sequence reads: CASSLSLGQGSPLHF. For the CDR3, the DNA is TGTGCCAGCAGTTTATCCCTCGGACAGGGTTCACCCCTCCACTTT.

The V call is TRBV29-1, the J call TRBJ2-5; D is possibly TRBD1 (6 bases). The CDR3 contains 12 residues. V was pared by 7 bases and J by 5 bases, with 14 bases between. Looked up from germline, CDR1 is SQVTM and CDR2 is ANQGSEA. The chain's CDR3 is CSAAWGRETQYF. The CDR3 nucleotides read TGCAGCGCGGCCTGGGGGCGGGAGACCCAGTACTTC.

The chain links TRBV29-1 to TRBJ1-4; 7 positions agree with TRBD1. Per the germline V gene, CDR1 is SQVTM and CDR2 is ANQGSEA. J was trimmed by 8 bases and V by 2 bases; bases with no gene match: 17. The CDR3 length is 17 residues. CDR3 amino acids: CSVETNRGGSVKEKLFF. CDR3 nucleotide sequence: TGCAGCGTTGAAACCAACAGGGGAGGCTCAGTAAAGGAAAAACTGTTTTTT.

V and J are TRBV2 and TRBJ2-5, with TRBD2 identical over 7 bases. Germline V gene sequence: CDR1 SNHLY, CDR2 FYNNEI. The V gene end was trimmed by 7 bases and the J gene end by 0 bases; junction bases not matched to a gene: 11. The CDR3 spans 16 residues. The CDR3 sequence is CASTEFASGYQETQYF. The CDR3 region has the DNA TGTGCCAGCACGGAGTTCGCTAGCGGCTACCAAGAGACCCAGTACTTC. Combining the CDR3 with reference TRBV2 and TRBJ2-5 gives the whole variable domain EPEVTQTPSHQVTQMGQEVILRCVPISNHLYFYWYRQILGQKVEFLVSFYNNEISEKSEIFDDQFSVERPDGSNFTLKIRSTKLEDSAMYFCASTEFASGYQETQYFGPGTRLLVL.

This chain connects TRBV27 to TRBJ2-4; D is undetermined. Germline CDR1 reads MNHEY; CDR2 reads SMNVEV (reference sequence). This CDR3 is 17 amino acids long. Trimming removed 5 bases at V and 0 bases at J, with 17 bases between. The CDR3 nucleotides are TGTGCCAGCAGTCAGATCTCTCCGAGGTTAGCCAAAAACATTCAGTACTTC. Translated, it gives CASSQISPRLAKNIQYF.

This chain connects TRBV28 to TRBJ1-2; 9 bases agree with TRBD1. The V gene's germline CDR1 is MDHEN and CDR2 SYDVKM. This CDR3 region has 14 residues. Germline trimming cut 10 bases from V and 11 bases from J; bases unmatched to any gene: 17. This CDR3 is CAIYTSGTGKAYTF. The CDR3 bases are TGTGCCATCTACACCTCAGGGACAGGGAAAGCTTACACCTTC.

The rearrangement uses TRBV18 and TRBJ2-1; possibly TRBD2 for D (6 bases). CDR3 length: 15 residues. Germline CDR1 KGHSH, CDR2 LQKENI. Deletions cut 3 bases from V and 6 bases from J, with 15 bases between. CDR3 nucleotides: TGTGCCAGCTCACCGGAGGGTTTGGCTAGCAATGAGCAGTTCTTC. It translates to CASSPEGLASNEQFF.

V gene TRBV4-2 combines with J gene TRBJ1-1, with D perhaps matching TRBD1 (5 bases). This CDR3 is built from 17 residues. The V end was cut by 0 bases, the J end by 1 base, with 15 bases between. Germline-derived CDR1 and CDR2 are LGHNA and YNFKEQ. In nucleotides, the CDR3 is TGTGCCAGCAGCCAAGATAACTCGGCAGGGCAGAACACTGAAGCTTTCTTT. Its translation: CASSQDNSAGQNTEAFF.

The chain combines TRBV7-9 with TRBJ1-1; TRBD1 matches at 8 bases. The trim removed 5 bases at V and 1 base at J, leaving 3 bases unmatched. The CDR3 runs 14 residues. CDR1 and CDR2 (germline): SEHNR, FQNEAQ (reference sequence). The CDR3 protein is CASSPGQENTEAFF. CDR3 in DNA: TGTGCCAGCAGCCCGGGACAGGAGAACACTGAAGCTTTCTTT.

The rearrangement links TRBV7-2 to TRBJ2-7; 11 bases are shared with TRBD1. There are 16 residues in the CDR3. Trimming at V came to 0 bases and at J to 3 bases, leaving 4 bases not matched to a gene. Germline V lookup: CDR1 SGHTA, CDR2 FQGNSA. The CDR3 loop reads CASSLAPGTGGYEQYF. The CDR3 nucleotides read TGTGCCAGCAGCTTAGCGCCGGGGACAGGGGGCTACGAGCAGTACTTC.

The rearrangement uses TRBV7-9 and TRBJ1-2; possibly TRBD1 for D (5 bases). The CDR3 consists of 13 residues. The V end lost 5 bases, the J end lost 6 bases, and 13 bases lay between the germline ends. Germline CDR1 and CDR2: SEHNR and FQNEAQ (reference sequence). The CDR3 bases are TGTGCCAGCAGCCGGGGGGACGGGAATGGCTACACCTTC. Its protein product is CASSRGDGNGYTF.

The rearrangement links TRBV5-1 to TRBJ2-1; TRBD1 aligns across 7 bases. V shed 4 bases, J shed 1 base, and the junction held 17 bases outside the gene matches. Germline V CDR1 and CDR2: SGHRS, YFSETQ. CDR3 length equals 19 residues. Here the CDR3 DNA reads TGCGCCAGCAGCCCCGTAGGGCAGGGGGAAAGTAGTTCCTACAATGAGCAGTTCTTC. It encodes CASSPVGQGESSSYNEQFF.

The gene calls are TRBV2 and TRBJ2-7; possibly TRBD2 for D (5 bases). CDR1 and CDR2 from the germline V gene are SNHLY and FYNNEI. Trimming cost V 4 bases and J 3 bases, with 7 bases left between them. This CDR3 has 12 amino acids. This CDR3 is CASSGTFYEQYF. Written as DNA, the CDR3 is TGTGCCAGCAGTGGGACTTTCTACGAGCAGTACTTC.

The chain joins TRBV19 to TRBJ2-7, with 7 bases lining up with TRBD1. V lost 9 bases and J lost 2; bases outside the gene matches: 1. CDR3 length: 11 amino acids. The V gene's germline CDR1 is LNHDA and CDR2 SQIVND (reference sequence). The DNA of the CDR3 is TGTGCCAGCCAGGGGGCCTACGAGCAGTACTTC. This translates into CASQGAYEQYF.

V is TRBV7-9 and J is TRBJ2-7; 7 bases match TRBD1. This CDR3 is 14 amino acids long. CDR1 and CDR2 (germline): SEHNR, FQNEAQ (reference sequence). J was trimmed by 6 bases and V by 4 bases; bases with no gene match: 9. The CDR3 is CASSSTGESGEQYF. The CDR3 region has the DNA TGTGCCAGCAGCTCTACAGGGGAATCTGGCGAGCAGTACTTC.

CDR3 coding DNA: TGTGCCAGCAGCTTAGTGCGCTTTGAAGCTTTCTTT. Residues: CASSLVRFEAFF. This chain connects TRBV7-2 to TRBJ1-1; no definite D call. The CDR3 consists of 12 residues. Germline CDR1 SGHTA, CDR2 FQGNSA. V gave up 1 base and J gave up 7 bases, with 7 bases separating them.

This rearrangement joins TRBV28 to TRBJ2-3; D is possibly TRBD1 (5 bases). Trimming stripped 6 bases from V and 1 base from J, with 14 bases between. The CDR3 extends over 15 amino acids. Germline loops: CDR1 MDHEN, CDR2 SYDVKM. The CDR3 coding sequence is TGTGCCAGCAGCTTCGCGGACACCGGCACAGATACGCAGTATTTT. The encoded protein is CASSFADTGTDTQYF.